The present T cell receptor (beta chain) was sequenced within a study of identical twins. TCRdb re-analysed the 5' RACE reads in MiXCR, keeping a single row per CDR3 protein. The sample comprises 500,000 or so distinct CDR3 sequences, 13% to 15% of which are singletons, and approximately 1% rests with the top ten. In addition, the sample was reused for a study of yellow fever vaccine responses in identical twins.

The sample taken for sequencing was CD4+ T cells sorted from blood. The clonotype was recovered from a woman aged 18-29 years in good health.

CDR3 protein: CASSPISWGSEQFF. CDR3 coding DNA: TGTGCCAGCAGCCCCATTAGTTGGGGAAGTGAGCAGTTCTTC. J is TRBJ2-1 and V is TRBV3-1; D gene unclear. This CDR3 has 14 residues. With 4 bases removed from V and 9 bases from J, the gap between germline ends came to 16 bases. Per germline, CDR1 LGHDT and CDR2 YNNKEL (reference sequence).